This TCR beta chain was sequenced during a study of cytomegalovirus exposure and HLA in healthy donors. Study-level background: Unique TCR beta sequences numbering approximately 100 million came from roughly 180 million T cells in an earlier analysis. There were approximately 400 genotyped donors. Of these, about 81% fell in the genetic ancestry cluster associated with self-reported Caucasian donors.

Study-level points and caveats: What TCR beta sequences reportedly achieved was accurate prediction of HLA-A and HLA-B alleles in most subjects. Later analysis showed most CMV-associated TCR beta chains appearing HLA-restricted.

This CDR3 has 15 amino acids. Details on this clone: The antigen is unknown.

PCR used 60 Vbeta primers and 13 Jbeta primers. The repertoire was sequenced with immunoSEQ multiplex PCR; TCRdb's copy has only in-frame clones and lacks some. The profile shows under 200,000 clones, around 82% of them singletons. Sequenced: PBMCs. V and J are TRBV21-1 and TRBJ1-4; the D segment call TRBD1 is taken from the table without a DNA check. TRBV21-1 is a pseudogene segment. The clonotype was recovered from a man aged 35 to 55 in good health and CMV-seronegative. The CDR3 loop is CASSAKTGANEKLFF. Here the CDR3 DNA reads TGTGCCAGCAGCGCCAAGACAGGGGCTAATGAAAAACTGTTTTTT.